These 19 T cell receptor beta chains share one sample of origin, sequenced in a study of shared clonotypes between healthy human individuals (dated by TCRdb to about 2020). Libraries came from the immunoSEQ multiplex PCR assay. Imported from immuneACCESS, the table was reduced by TCRdb to in-frame sequences with V and J called. These copies leave out some clones; in studies compared against another copy, an unresolved V gene accounts for under half, and the cause of the remainder is not known. The sample includes roughly 170,000 clones, with around 63% observed a single time. Roughly a tenth of the sample goes to the ten largest clones. The sample comprised memory CD4+ T cells sorted from blood. Reading the label with the study, this specimen's cell subset or site is: CD45RA-negative fraction. The receptors derive from a man aged 30 to 39 in good health.

The V and J genes are TRBV29-1 and TRBJ2-1, with a weak D call TRBD1 (7 bases). Trimming removed 7 bases from V and 2 bases from J, with 15 bases in between. The germline V gene encodes CDR1 SQVTM and CDR2 ANQGSEA. The CDR3 length is 14 residues. The CDR3 coding sequence is TGCAGCGGGGTTGGAGGGGGCGCCTACAATGAGCAGTTCTTC. Its translation is CSGVGGGAYNEQFF.

The chain is built from TRBV2 and TRBJ2-1; TRBD2 matches 16 bases. From germline, CDR1 is SNHLY and CDR2 FYNNEI. The V and J ends lost 4 bases and 7 bases, in that order; junction bases with no gene match: 7. The CDR3 has 17 residues. CDR3 DNA: TGTGCCAGCAGTGGAGGGACTAGCGGGAGGGCCGGGAATGAGCAGTTCTTC. Amino acids: CASSGGTSGRAGNEQFF. Complete variable domain (other parts from reference TRBV2 and TRBJ2-1): EPEVTQTPSHQVTQMGQEVILRCVPISNHLYFYWYRQILGQKVEFLVSFYNNEISEKSEIFDDQFSVERPDGSNFTLKIRSTKLEDSAMYFCASSGGTSGRAGNEQFFGPGTRLTVL.

The V call is TRBV2, the J call TRBJ1-5; D remains unclear. Germline CDR1 is SNHLY and CDR2 is FYNNEI. The CDR3 totals 15 residues. V shed 4 bases and J shed 0 bases, with 10 bases lying between them. DNA for the CDR3: TGTGCCAGCAGTGTTGGAGAATATAGCAATCAGCCCCAGCATTTT. It yields the protein CASSVGEYSNQPQHF.

The chain uses TRBV11-2 and TRBJ1-1; D not resolved. The CDR3 has 15 amino acids. Trimming took off 6 bases at V and 1 base at J, with 15 bases between the two ends. Germline CDR1 is SGHAT and CDR2 is FQNNGV. CDR3 loop: CASRAIAGKNTEAFF. The CDR3 nucleotides are TGTGCCAGCAGGGCCATAGCGGGAAAGAACACTGAAGCTTTCTTT.

This chain links TRBV5-1 with TRBJ2-2, with 15 bases lining up with TRBD2. V lost 4 bases, J lost 6 bases, and 7 bases stayed unmatched. CDR3 length equals 17 residues. CDR1 and CDR2 from the germline V gene are SGHRS and YFSETQ. The CDR3 DNA is TGCGCCAGCAGCCGTGGACTAGCGGGAGGGCAGGCCGGGGAGCTGTTTTTT. Encoded protein: CASSRGLAGGQAGELFF.

J is TRBJ1-1 and V is TRBV6-1, with a weak D call TRBD1 (6 bases). Germline CDR1 is MNHNS and CDR2 is SASEGT. Trimming removed 4 bases from V and 7 bases from J, with 22 bases in between. The CDR3 is made up of 16 amino acids. The CDR3 here is CASSGLWGGAKNEAFF. DNA for the CDR3: TGTGCCAGCAGTGGTCTTTGGGGGGGCGCCAAGAATGAAGCTTTCTTT.

The gene calls are TRBV5-6 and TRBJ2-5; tentatively, D is TRBD2 (5 bases). Trimming took off 1 base at V and 4 bases at J, with 11 bases between the two ends. From germline, CDR1 is SGHDT and CDR2 YYEEEE. This CDR3 spans 14 amino acids. CDR3 in amino acids: CASSLNEGLETQYF. CDR3 nucleotides: TGTGCCAGCAGCTTGAATGAGGGTTTAGAGACCCAGTACTTC. The full variable domain, completed using reference TRBV5-6 and TRBJ2-5, is DAGVTQSPTHLIKTRGQQVTLRCSPKSGHDTVSWYQQALGQGPQFIFQYYEEEERQRGNFPDRFSGHQFPNYSSELNVNALLLGDSALYLCASSLNEGLETQYFGPGTRLLVL.

The V gene is TRBV11-2, the J gene TRBJ2-7, with 10 positions matching TRBD2. The CDR3 extends over 13 amino acids. Germline loops: CDR1 SGHAT, CDR2 FQNNGV. The ends lost 7 bases at V and 6 bases at J; junction bases unmatched: 6. Here the CDR3 DNA reads TGTGCCAGCAAGCCGGGACTAGCGTCCGAGCAGTACTTC. It codes for CASKPGLASEQYF.

In this sample, this clone turned up once. The chain employs TRBV5-4 and TRBJ2-5, with D maybe TRBD2 (6 bases). The V end lost 2 bases, the J end lost 2 bases, and 10 bases lay between the germline ends. CDR3 length: 14 amino acids. CDR1 SGHNT and CDR2 YYREEE come from the germline V gene (reference sequence). Here the CDR3 DNA reads TGTGCCAGCAGCTTCCCGGGAGCTCAAGAGACCCAGTACTTC. Amino acid sequence: CASSFPGAQETQYF.

This clone was observed a handful of times. The V call is TRBV7-2, the J call TRBJ2-7; 8 bases fit TRBD2. This CDR3 is built from 15 residues. CDR1 is SGHTA, CDR2 FQGNSA, per germline. The V segment lost 6 bases and the J segment 3 bases; nucleotides outside the gene matches: 10. Here the CDR3 reads CASSPGGRTLYEQYF. CDR3 in DNA: TGTGCCAGCAGTCCAGGCGGGAGGACCCTCTACGAGCAGTACTTC.

A word on this clone: Other DNA sequences in the same sample also yield this CDR3. The chain recombines TRBV28 with TRBJ2-7; the D gene could be TRBD1 or TRBD2 (6 bases each). V was shortened by 6 bases and J by 2 bases, with 14 bases between the two germline ends. Germline CDR1 and CDR2: MDHEN and SYDVKM. The CDR3 runs to 14 residues. CDR3 bases: TGTGCCAGCAGCCGCGGGACACCCACCTACGAGCAGTACTTC. Translated, it gives CASSRGTPTYEQYF.

The rearrangement uses TRBV2 and TRBJ1-1; 11 nucleotides line up with TRBD1. This CDR3 is built from 15 residues. V trimming: 5 bases; J trimming: 4 bases; junction bases outside the gene matches: 6. Germline V gene lookup returns CDR1 SNHLY and CDR2 FYNNEI. The CDR3, as DNA: TGTGCCAGCAGTTCTCCGGGACAGGGGGTCACTGAAGCTTTCTTT. This codes for CASSSPGQGVTEAFF.

This clone was found a few times. The chain recombines TRBV7-2 with TRBJ2-3; D gene ambiguous. Trimming shortened V by 3 bases and J by 5 bases, and 12 bases separated the two germline ends. Germline values: CDR1 SGHTA, CDR2 FQGNSA. The CDR3 loop spans 14 amino acids. DNA for the CDR3: TGTGCCAGCAGCTTTAAGTCAGTGGGAGATACGCAGTATTTT. Residues: CASSFKSVGDTQYF. Using reference TRBV7-2 and TRBJ2-3 for the parts outside the CDR3, the full variable domain is GAGVSQSPSNKVTEKGKDVELRCDPISGHTALYWYRQSLGQGLEFLIYFQGNSAPDKSGLPSDRFSAERTGGSVSTLTIQRTQQEDSAVYLCASSFKSVGDTQYFGPGTRLTVL.

The V and J genes are TRBV6-5 and TRBJ2-1, with D unclear. CDR3 length equals 11 residues. Germline CDR1 reads MNHEY; CDR2 reads SVGAGI. Trimming took 6 bases from V and 6 from J, leaving 6 bases between them. Written as DNA, the CDR3 is TGTGCCAGCAGAACGGGCAATGAGCAGTTCTTC. Protein sequence: CASRTGNEQFF.

The V and J genes are TRBV7-3 and TRBJ1-4; TRBD1 is a possible D gene (5 bases). Per germline, CDR1 SGHTA and CDR2 FQGTGA. The CDR3 is 13 residues long. V was pared by 5 bases and J by 4 bases, with 8 bases between. CDR3 coding DNA: TGTGCCAGCAGCCGGGACCGTAATGAAAAACTGTTTTTT. It encodes CASSRDRNEKLFF.

CDR3 in amino acids: CASSPSNSYQETQYF. The CDR3 DNA follows: TGTGCCAGCAGCCCCTCCAACTCGTACCAAGAGACCCAGTACTTC. J is TRBJ2-5 and V is TRBV11-2, with D unclear. This CDR3 region has 15 residues. V lost 5 bases, J lost 0 bases, and 13 bases lay in between. Germline V gene data show CDR1 as SGHAT and CDR2 as FQNNGV.

This chain uses TRBV7-2 with TRBJ2-7; TRBD2 matches at 10 bases. CDR1 is SGHTA and CDR2 is FQGNSA in the germline V gene. The CDR3 is made up of 16 amino acids. The junction had 10 bases not matched to a gene; V was cut back by 4 bases and J by 4 bases. CDR3 DNA: TGTGCCAGCAGCTCTCAGGCTAGCGGGAGTCTATACGAGCAGTACTTC. Translation: CASSSQASGSLYEQYF.

The table lists this clone with a few counts. V gene TRBV18 combines with J gene TRBJ2-5; D perhaps matches TRBD2 (5 bases). CDR3 length: 12 residues. V lost 5 bases and J lost 2, with 6 bases in between. Germline CDR1 is KGHSH and CDR2 is LQKENI. The CDR3 loop reads CASSTGQETQYF. Here the CDR3 DNA reads TGTGCCAGCTCAACGGGGCAAGAGACCCAGTACTTC.

This clone turned up a few times. V usage is TRBV14 and J usage is TRBJ1-2; the D is unclear. This CDR3 is built from 14 residues. Germline V gives CDR1 SGHDN, CDR2 FVKESK. V was pared by 6 bases and J by 5 bases, with 16 bases between. The CDR3 is CASSETAHRYGYTF. CDR3 in DNA: TGTGCCAGCAGTGAAACAGCGCACCGATATGGCTACACCTTC.